The 9 T cell receptor beta chains below were found in one sample sequenced in a study of blood T cells in healthy people across ages. Primers used in a second PCR of about 7 to 12 cycles were a sample-barcoded 5' primer and a J-beta primer mix. TCRdb recomputed calls from the 5' RACE reads with MiXCR, one row per CDR3 protein. Of about 730,000 distinct CDR3 sequences listed, roughly 43% are singletons. The material sequenced was blood. These receptors came from an older woman in good health.

The sample holds a few counts of this clonotype. This chain connects TRBV20-1 to TRBJ2-3; 7 nucleotides match TRBD2. J gave up 6 bases and V 3 bases, and 9 bases lay outside the gene matches. Germline CDR1 is DFQATT and CDR2 is SNEGSKA (reference sequence). This CDR3 has 14 amino acids. CDR3 in DNA: TGCAGTGCTAGGGGGTCGGGAGGACCCGATACGCAGTATTTT. As protein: CSARGSGGPDTQYF.

This clonotype occurred a few times. This chain connects TRBV7-7 to TRBJ2-3; 11 bases are shared with TRBD2. There are 16 residues in the CDR3. V lost 4 bases to trimming and J lost 3 bases; unmatched junction nucleotides: 6. The germline V gene encodes CDR1 SSHAT and CDR2 FNYEAQ (reference sequence). In DNA, the CDR3 is TGTGCCAGCAGCTCCCAATTAGCGGGGGGGACAGATACGCAGTATTTT. Its protein is CASSSQLAGGTDTQYF.

This clonotype was seen a few times. The chain combines TRBV12-3 or TRBV12-4 with TRBJ1-3; D gene ambiguous. The CDR3 extends over 15 amino acids. V was pared by 7 bases and J by 4 bases, with 17 bases between. The CDR3 sequence: CASTLGGIYGNTIYF. Here the CDR3 DNA reads TGTGCCAGCACCTTGGGAGGGATATACGGAAACACCATATATTTT.

V is TRBV18 and J is TRBJ2-7; unclear D gene. In germline, CDR1 is KGHSH, CDR2 LQKENI. The CDR3 is 12 amino acids. Trimming took off 6 bases at V and 4 bases at J, with 10 bases between the two ends. Here the CDR3 DNA reads TGTGCCAGCTCCACCTCAGAATACGAGCAGTACTTC. Its protein is CASSTSEYEQYF.

J is TRBJ2-1 and V is TRBV7-6; 8 positions agree with TRBD2. The CDR3 is 17 amino acids. Germline CDR1 SGHVS, CDR2 FNYEAQ. J was trimmed by 7 bases and V by 2 bases; bases with no gene match: 13. CDR3 DNA sequence: TGTGCCAGCAGCTTACCATCGAGCGGGAGTGGGTGGAATGAGCAGTTCTTC. Its translation: CASSLPSSGSGWNEQFF.

The V gene is TRBV29-1, the J gene TRBJ2-1, with TRBD2 matching over 12 bases. CDR3 size: 15 residues. The germline gives CDR1 SQVTM, CDR2 ANQGSEA. V dropped 7 bases and J dropped 7; count of bases not matched to a gene: 11. The CDR3 here is CSAPLAGGPGNEQFF. CDR3 in DNA: TGCAGCGCTCCCCTAGCGGGAGGGCCGGGGAATGAGCAGTTCTTC.

In its sample, this clonotype was seen a few times. The rearrangement links TRBV4-3 to TRBJ2-7; possibly TRBD2 for D (6 bases). CDR3 size: 18 residues. The germline gives CDR1 LGHNA, CDR2 YSLEER. Trimming left V 0 bases short and J 0 bases short, with 18 bases between. This CDR3 reads CASSQDPGTGTSSYEQYF. For the CDR3, the DNA is TGCGCCAGCAGCCAAGATCCGGGCACCGGGACTTCCTCCTACGAGCAGTACTTC.

V gene TRBV7-2 combines with J gene TRBJ2-7, with TRBD1 matching over 8 bases. The CDR3 is made up of 14 amino acids. V shed 5 bases and J 1 base; nucleotides not matched to a gene: 4. Germline-derived CDR1 and CDR2 are SGHTA and FQGNSA. CDR3 residues: CASSRTGTSYEQYF. CDR3 nucleotide sequence: TGTGCCAGCAGCCGGACAGGGACTTCCTACGAGCAGTACTTC.

This clonotype was seen more than once but under ten times. V and J are TRBV2 and TRBJ2-7; no clear D gene. With 7 bases removed from V and 2 bases from J, the gap between germline ends came to 6 bases. The CDR3 extends over 11 amino acids. CDR1 is SNHLY and CDR2 is FYNNEI in the germline V gene. In DNA, the CDR3 is TGTGCCAGCACAAAAGCCTACGAGCAGTACTTC. Encoded protein: CASTKAYEQYF.